This T cell receptor (beta chain) was sequenced in a study of OX40 agonist ivuxolimab in advanced cancers. Study-wide results and caveats: The average count of expanded clones was higher among CD8+ T cells than among CD4+.

This clone was counted only a few times. The target antigen is unknown. V shed 5 bases, J shed 1 base, and the junction held 7 bases outside the gene matches. The CDR3 totals 15 residues. Per the germline V gene, CDR1 is SGHNT and CDR2 is YYREEE (reference sequence). TCRdb's copy holds only in-frame clones and misses some; the assay was immunoSEQ multiplex PCR. The repertoire holds 85,000 to 100,000 clones, with about 85% as singletons. This specimen consisted of CD4+ or CD8+ T cells sorted from blood, obtained in a trial of the OX40 agonist ivuxolimab. This chain connects TRBV5-4 to TRBJ1-1; 8 bases agree with TRBD1. This clonotype was obtained from an adult with an advanced solid tumor such as melanoma, head and neck, liver or kidney cancer. CDR3 in DNA: TGTGCCAGCAGACGGGACAGGTTATCGAACACTGAAGCTTTCTTT. This codes for CASRRDRLSNTEAFF.